The 3 T cell receptor beta chains below were found in one sample sequenced in a study of cytomegalovirus exposure and HLA in healthy donors. Primers: 60 Vbeta forward and 13 Jbeta reverse. Here immunoSEQ multiplex PCR was the method, and the copy in TCRdb shows in-frame clones only, minus some. The repertoire holds roughly 100,000 clones, 75% seen once, with 2.5% to 3.5% in the top ten. Material: PBMCs. All receptors come from a male donor in good health and CMV-seropositive.

This clone was seen a few times. The V and J genes are TRBV7-2 and TRBJ2-5; 7 nucleotides match TRBD1. The V and J ends lost 5 bases and 1 base, in that order; junction bases with no gene match: 4. The germline gives CDR1 SGHTA, CDR2 FQGNSA. The length of the CDR3 is 14 residues. The chain's CDR3 is CASSDGTAQETQYF. Here the CDR3 DNA reads TGTGCCAGCAGCGACGGGACAGCCCAAGAGACCCAGTACTTC.

The CDR3 DNA reads TGTGCCAGCAGCATGGGAAGGGGTCCAACGAACACTGAAGCTTTCTTT. This codes for CASSMGRGPTNTEAFF. V is TRBV28 and J is TRBJ1-1; TRBD1 might be the D (5 bases). This CDR3 has 16 residues. Germline lookup yields CDR1 MDHEN and CDR2 SYDVKM. V dropped 6 bases and J dropped 1 base, with 18 bases sitting between them.

The V gene is TRBV11-1, the J gene TRBJ1-2; D is unresolved. From germline, CDR1 is SGHAT and CDR2 FQDESV (reference sequence). CDR3 length equals 14 residues. Between the trimmed V and J ends, which lost 0 bases and 4 bases, there was a span of 9 bases. The CDR3 DNA sequence: TGTGCCAGCAGCTTAGCCCGGACTACCTATGGCTACACCTTC. Translated: CASSLARTTYGYTF.